This TCR beta chain was observed in a study of shared clonotypes between healthy human individuals. Data came from immunoSEQ multiplex PCR; TCRdb stores just in-frame clones and leaves some out. The sample includes almost 700,000 clones, 90% to 95% of them seen just once. From germline, CDR1 is MGHRA and CDR2 YSYEKL. Between the trimmed V and J ends, which lost 0 bases and 9 bases, there was a span of 15 bases. The CDR3 covers 15 residues. CD45RO negativity and positive selection for CCR7 defined naive CD8 cells, a population that excluded terminally differentiated effector memory CD45RA+ cells. What was sequenced was naive CD8+ T cells sorted from blood. This TCR was recovered from a man under 40 in good health. This chain connects TRBV4-1 to TRBJ2-1; weak D call: TRBD2 (6 bases). The CDR3 region is CASSQDPLFGGEQFF. The DNA of the CDR3 is TGCGCCAGCAGCCAAGACCCCCTCTTCGGGGGTGAGCAGTTCTTC.